The following is a TCR beta chain sequence with its context. The CDR3 totals 12 residues. CDR1 and CDR2 from the germline V gene are GTSNPN and SVGIG (reference sequence). V was cut by 8 bases and J by 7 bases, with 15 bases left in between. As originally analysed: Reference gene primer amplification in the assay estimated nucleated cell counts. The protocol was immunoSEQ multiplex PCR, while the TCRdb copy is restricted to in-frame clones and leaves out a portion. The DNA gave D and trimming, while V, J and clone size come from that table. This table holds 200,000 to 250,000 clones, about 76% found once. These data belong to a study of blood T cell repertoires in COVID-19.

The TCR sequence derives from a woman between 45 and 65 years old with acute COVID-19. The sequencing input was PBMCs or T cells enriched from blood (not recorded which). The chain has TRBV30 and TRBJ1-5; D might be TRBD1 (5 bases). The CDR3 reads CAGMWGGQPQHF. CDR3 sequence (DNA): TGTGCCGGGATGTGGGGCGGCCAGCCCCAGCATTTT.